A selection of T cell receptor beta chains follows, all from one sample in a study of shared clonotypes between healthy human individuals. Some clones are missing from TCRdb's copy, which holds only in-frame ones; the method was immunoSEQ multiplex PCR. The sample carries roughly 1,100,000 clones, 70% to 80% recorded once. Sample: memory CD4+ T cells sorted from blood. The receptors derive from a man aged 18-30 years in good health. Both conserved end residues are part of each CDR3. The D gene is left open where the match is weak. The size of a clone is reported for some rows only, either as once, few or many, or as a class for expanded clones.

>NA|TRBJ2-7|TRBD1|TRBV5-6
TGTGCCGGAAGCCGGGACAGGGGGAGCGAGCAGTACTTC
CAGSRDRGSEQYF
>NA|TRBJ2-5|TRBD2|TRBV7-2
TGTGCCAGCAGCTTAGCGCCGATAGCGGGAGGTCAAGAGACCCAGTACTTC
CASSLAPIAGGQETQYF
>NA|TRBJ2-3|TRBD2|TRBV7-6
TGTGCCAGCAGCCCTAGCGGGAGTCGCTCAGATACGCAGTATTTT
CASSPSGSRSDTQYF
>few|TRBJ2-5|TRBD2|TRBV4-1
TGCGCCAGCAGCCAAGATGGGGCGGGGGTTGGGGAGACCCAGTACTTC
CASSQDGAGVGETQYF
>NA|TRBJ1-1|NA|TRBV6-5
TGTGCCAGCAGTCGATACAGGAACACTGAAGCTTTCTTT
CASSRYRNTEAFF
>many|TRBJ1-5|TRBD1|TRBV18
TGTGCCAGCTCAGCTGCAGGGGGAAATCAGCCCCAGCATTTT
CASSAAGGNQPQHF
>many|TRBJ1-5|TRBD1|TRBV18
TGTGCCAGCTCACCAGACAGGGGCGGCAATCAGCCCCAGCATTTT
CASSPDRGGNQPQHF
>NA|TRBJ2-5|TRBD2|TRBV5-6
TGTGCCAGCAGCCCGGGACTAGCGGGGGGACAAGAGACCCAGTACTTC
CASSPGLAGGQETQYF
>NA|TRBJ1-1|NA|TRBV5-1
TGCGCCAGCAGCTTGGACACAAACACTGAAGCTTTCTTT
CASSLDTNTEAFF
>few|TRBJ2-7|TRBD2|TRBV6-1
TGTGCCAGCAGTGGTCGTAGCGGGGCGTCCTACGAGCAGTACTTC
CASSGRSGASYEQYF
>NA|TRBJ2-1|TRBD1|TRBV2
TGTGCCAGCAGGACAGGGGGTGAGCAGTTCTTC
CASRTGGEQFF
>few|TRBJ2-5|NA|TRBV7-2
TGTGCCAGCAGCTTAGTCCGGGAGACCCAGTACTTC
CASSLVRETQYF
>once|TRBJ2-1|NA|TRBV25-1
TGTGCCAGCAGTGAATTTATCGGGCCCCAGTTCTTC
CASSEFIGPQFF
>NA|TRBJ2-7|NA|TRBV6-4
TGTGCCAGCAGTGACTGGCCTAGGGAGCAGTACTTC
CASSDWPREQYF
>NA|TRBJ1-1|TRBD1|TRBV10-3
TGTGCCATCAGGGACAGGGGGCAGACTGAAGCTTTCTTT
CAIRDRGQTEAFF
>NA|TRBJ1-3|NA|TRBV21-1
TGTGCCAGCAGCAATCTCCCCCGCCTGACCGGAGACACCATATATTTT
CASSNLPRLTGDTIYF
>NA|TRBJ2-1|NA|TRBV9
TGTGCCAGCAGCGTATCTGGCGGGAACTACAATGAGCAGTTCTTC
CASSVSGGNYNEQFF
>NA|TRBJ2-7|NA|TRBV6-5
TGTGCCAGCAGTTACAACTCGGGACTCAGCGAGCAGTACTTC
CASSYNSGLSEQYF
>few|TRBJ1-4|TRBD1|TRBV7-7
TGTGCTAGCAGCCCGGGACAGGGGAATGAAAAACTGTTTTTT
CASSPGQGNEKLFF
>NA|TRBJ1-3|NA|TRBV10-2
TGCGCCAGCAGTGAGTCGGGAGGAGGGGGCTCTGGAAACACCATATATTTT
CASSESGGGGSGNTIYF
>few|TRBJ1-1|NA|TRBV5-1
TGCGCCAGCAGCCCTAGTGGAGGGGTCCCTGAAGCTTTCTTT
CASSPSGGVPEAFF
>once|TRBJ2-3|NA|TRBV9
TGTGCCAGCAGCGTAGGCGCCCTTACCTTCAGGGGAAACACAGATACGCAGTATTTT
CASSVGALTFRGNTDTQYF
>NA|TRBJ2-1|NA|TRBV5-1
TGCGCCAGCAGCTTGGGGGATCTTCGCTCCTACAATGAGCAGTTCTTC
CASSLGDLRSYNEQFF
>NA|TRBJ2-2|NA|TRBV10-1
TGCGCCAGCAGTGAGAATCCTGGGACGACCACCGGGGAGCTGTTTTTT
CASSENPGTTTGELFF
>NA|TRBJ2-1|NA|TRBV5-1
TGCGCCAGCAGCGTAGCCCATGAGCAGTTCTTC
CASSVAHEQFF
>NA|TRBJ2-7|TRBD2|TRBV5-4
TGTGCCAGCAGCTTAATCAGCGGGAGGTCGTCCTACGAGCAGTACTTC
CASSLISGRSSYEQYF
>NA|TRBJ2-2|NA|TRBV11-2
TGTGCCAGCAGCTTAGGTCTGGGCAGCACCGGGGAGCTGTTTTTT
CASSLGLGSTGELFF
>once|TRBJ2-7|TRBD1|TRBV4-2
TGTGCCAGCAGCCATGCCAGGGACAGCTCCTACGAGCAGTACTTC
CASSHARDSSYEQYF
>NA|TRBJ1-6|NA|TRBV2
TGTGCCAGCAGTAGACAACAGGGTCTCTATAATTCACCCCTCCACTTT
CASSRQQGLYNSPLHF
>NA|TRBJ2-3|TRBD2|TRBV7-6
TGTGCCAGCAGTTTAAGGGAGGGGTTGAGCACAGATACGCAGTATTTT
CASSLREGLSTDTQYF
>NA|TRBJ1-1|NA|TRBV18
TGTGCCAGCTCACCACCATCAGGGTGGGACACTGAAGCTTTCTTT
CASSPPSGWDTEAFF
>NA|TRBJ2-7|TRBD1|TRBV30
TGTGCCTGGAGTGTCCGCCCTCTGAGACAGGGTTGGGCTCACTACGAGCAGTACTTC
CAWSVRPLRQGWAHYEQYF
>NA|TRBJ2-3|TRBD2|TRBV7-6
TGTGCCAGCAGCTCTGGACTAGCGGGGGCCACAGATACGCAGTATTTT
CASSSGLAGATDTQYF
>NA|TRBJ1-6|NA|TRBV5-4
TGTGCCAGCAGCTTGGGAGGGGGGGTAGGTTCACCCCTCCACTTT
CASSLGGGVGSPLHF
>NA|TRBJ1-4|NA|TRBV5-1
TGCGCCAGCAGCTTGGTTGGGTCCACTAATGAAAAACTGTTTTTT
CASSLVGSTNEKLFF
>many|TRBJ1-2|NA|TRBV30
TGTGCCTGGAGTGTGAAGGGGCCCTATGGCTACACCTTC
CAWSVKGPYGYTF